The text below deals with one TCR beta chain. The antigen remains unidentified. The record originates from a study of graft-versus-host responses after intestinal transplantation. Turning to the study itself: The whole recipient group had anti-thymocyte globulin induction followed by tacrolimus and steroids for around three years.

Profiled with immunoSEQ multiplex PCR; TCRdb holds only in-frame clones, not every one. Among roughly 93,000 clones, around 93% were seen once, and the ten largest hold more than 0.35%. Trimming removed 1 base at V and 11 bases at J, with 11 bases between. Germline loops: CDR1 SEHNR, CDR2 FQNEAQ (reference sequence). The CDR3 sequence is 12 residues long. Notes on the study in general: Recipient marrow harbored GvH clones, some of which surfaced first in ileum or blood.

The clonotype was recovered from a human donor who was the organ donor for an intestinal transplant. The chain uses TRBV7-9 and TRBJ1-1; D possibly corresponds to TRBD1 (5 bases). Sequenced material: unstimulated CD8+ T cells sorted from spleen or lymph node cells, taken before transplant. CDR3 sequence reads: CASSLGGHGAFF. The CDR3 DNA follows: TGTGCCAGCAGCTTAGGGGGCCACGGCGCTTTCTTT.